These T cell receptor beta chains were read from a single sample in a study of vaccination and CD4 T cells after COVID-19. Their antigen targets remain unknown. TCRdb used MiXCR to reprocess the PCR reads, holding one entry per CDR3 protein. The profile covers about 15,000 distinct CDR3 sequences, with about 40% appearing a single time and less than 25% taken by the ten largest. The sample was cultured CD4+ T cells from blood. All receptors derive from a human donor with COVID-19. CDR3s leave out the opening cysteine and the closing phenylalanine or tryptophan. The D gene is left open where the match is weak. Part of the rows lack a size; the others show once, few, many or a class for expanded clones.

clone_size d_call v_call cdr3_aa
few TRBD1 TRBV2 ASSWGQGGGLGGYT
. TRBD1 TRBV7-9 ASSLATTGGGYT
. . TRBV11-2 ASSLVTSRNTGELF
few TRBD1 TRBV7-8 ASRTGQGYTGELF
few . TRBV27 ASSDGGLGTGELF
once . TRBV28 ASSTIRGNQY
. TRBD1 TRBV15 ATSSDRAFCEQY
. . TRBV10-2 ASSESGYSPLH
. . TRBV6-1 ASTPQEGRADTQY
few . TRBV12-3/TRBV12-4 ASSNGVSIY
few TRBD1 TRBV25-1 ASSENGQGNYGYT
few TRBD2 TRBV20-1 SAPGGVNEQF
. TRBD1 TRBV19 ASRVGDRHEKLF
. TRBD1 TRBV24-1 ATSDGDRDGYEQY
. TRBD1 TRBV28 ASSLPTGQGAEQY
once . TRBV5-4 ASSLSGLHRGGELF
few . TRBV19 ATERGNTGELF
few . TRBV10-1 ASIPSGEDSPLH
. TRBD2 TRBV10-3 AISEGGLVSQETQY
. . TRBV9 ASSTQGFGTGELF
few TRBD1 TRBV7-2 ASSLRQGSTGELF
few . TRBV2 ASSDRPTGGELF
few . TRBV20-1 SARSGPFEQY
. TRBD1 TRBV25-1 ASRTTAEGAGGYT